The 6 T cell receptor beta chains listed next were all sequenced from one sample in a study of OX40 agonist ivuxolimab in advanced cancers. Sequenced by immunoSEQ multiplex PCR; TCRdb stores in-frame clones only, minus some. The data show about 67,000 clones, 80% to 95% seen once. The sample in question was CD4+ or CD8+ T cells sorted from blood, obtained in a trial of the OX40 agonist ivuxolimab. The receptors come from an adult with an advanced solid tumor such as melanoma, head and neck, liver or kidney cancer.

For the CDR3, the DNA is TGCGCCAGCAGCCAATGGGGCAGCTCCTACGAGCAGTACTTC. The encoded protein is CASSQWGSSYEQYF. The chain links TRBV4-1 to TRBJ2-7; D might be TRBD1 (5 bases). CDR3 length equals 14 residues. Trimming took off 2 bases at V and 0 bases at J, with 8 bases between the two ends. Germline CDR1 reads MGHRA; CDR2 reads YSYEKL.

The rearrangement links TRBV10-3 to TRBJ1-5; 7 bases map to TRBD1. This CDR3 comprises 13 residues. V lost 10 bases to trimming and J lost 6 bases; unmatched junction nucleotides: 9. Germline V gene sequence: CDR1 ENHRY, CDR2 SYGVKD. This CDR3 reads CATAAGGVQPQHF. The CDR3 DNA reads as TGTGCCACCGCCGCAGGGGGTGTTCAGCCCCAGCATTTT.

The rearrangement uses TRBV4-3 and TRBJ2-3, with 9 bases identical to TRBD1. With 5 bases clipped from V and 6 bases from J, the junction kept 6 bases outside the gene matches. Germline V lookup: CDR1 LGHNA, CDR2 YSLEER. The CDR3 contains 14 residues. This CDR3 reads CASSSRTGVDTQYF. The CDR3 bases are TGCGCCAGCAGCTCCCGGACAGGGGTGGATACGCAGTATTTT.

This rearrangement joins TRBV28 to TRBJ1-2, with a weak D call TRBD1 (6 bases). The germline gives CDR1 MDHEN, CDR2 SYDVKM. There are 13 residues in the CDR3. V was clipped by 7 bases and J by 4 bases, with 13 bases between them. CDR3: CASTLRGGYGYTF. The CDR3 nucleotides read TGTGCCAGCACCCTCAGGGGTGGCTATGGCTACACCTTC.

The chain combines TRBV4-1 with TRBJ1-1; unclear D gene. The CDR3 covers 14 residues. V lost 2 bases to trimming and J lost 1 base, with 8 bases between them. Germline CDR1 and CDR2: MGHRA and YSYEKL. The CDR3 protein is CASSQTTTNTEAFF. In DNA, the CDR3 is TGCGCCAGCAGCCAAACAACCACGAACACTGAAGCTTTCTTT.

This clone was recorded only once. The chain recombines TRBV4-1 with TRBJ1-3; tentative D call: TRBD1 (5 bases). Trimming shortened V by 0 bases and J by 11 bases, and 17 bases separated the two germline ends. The CDR3 runs 15 residues. The germline CDR1 and CDR2 sequences are MGHRA and YSYEKL. The CDR3 coding sequence is TGCGCCAGCAGCCAAGATCGGAACGCAAGGGGCCCCATATATTTT. This sequence encodes CASSQDRNARGPIYF.